Listed below are T cell receptor beta chains from one sample, sequenced in a study of cytomegalovirus exposure and HLA in healthy donors. Sequencing used immunoSEQ multiplex PCR; TCRdb keeps in-frame clones, though not all of them. The sample carries 250,000 to 400,000 clones, approximately 91% recorded once. The material sequenced was PBMCs. These receptors were taken from a man aged 25 to 40 in good health and CMV-seronegative. Both conserved end residues are part of each CDR3. The D gene is left open where the match is weak. Not all rows give a size; the values are once, few, many and, for expanded clones, a class.

cdr3_length: 16
d_call: TRBD2
j_call: TRBJ2-3
clone_size: -
v_call: TRBV4-1
cdr3_nt: TGCGCCAGCAGCCACGGACTAGCGGGAGCCACAGATACGCAGTATTTT
cdr3_aa: CASSHGLAGATDTQYF

cdr3_length: 16
d_call: TRBD1
j_call: TRBJ2-5
clone_size: few
v_call: TRBV5-1
cdr3_nt: TGCGCCAGCAGCCCCCGATCGACAGGGGCGCGGGAGACCCAGTACTTC
cdr3_aa: CASSPRSTGARETQYF

cdr3_length: 15
d_call: TRBD1
j_call: TRBJ1-2
clone_size: -
v_call: TRBV6-5
cdr3_nt: TGTGCCAGCAGTTACTCAAGGGGGCTCGGCTATGGCTACACCTTC
cdr3_aa: CASSYSRGLGYGYTF

cdr3_length: 14
d_call: TRBD1
j_call: TRBJ2-5
clone_size: -
v_call: TRBV19
cdr3_nt: TGTGCCAGTAGTATTTCCGGGACAGGAGAGACCCAGTACTTC
cdr3_aa: CASSISGTGETQYF

cdr3_length: 14
d_call: -
j_call: TRBJ2-1
clone_size: -
v_call: TRBV10-3
cdr3_nt: TGTGCCATCAGTGAGGGGGCTTTTGGCAATGAGCAGTTCTTC
cdr3_aa: CAISEGAFGNEQFF

cdr3_length: 21
d_call: TRBD2
j_call: TRBJ2-5
clone_size: -
v_call: TRBV5-1
cdr3_nt: TGCGCCAGCACCTTGCGAGGTGGACTAGCGGGGGTGAATCTTCCTCAAGAGACCCAGTACTTC
cdr3_aa: CASTLRGGLAGVNLPQETQYF

cdr3_length: 16
d_call: -
j_call: TRBJ1-2
clone_size: -
v_call: TRBV4-1
cdr3_nt: TGCGCCAGCAGCCAAGGTTATGGAGCTACTTACTATGGCTACACCTTC
cdr3_aa: CASSQGYGATYYGYTF

cdr3_length: 17
d_call: TRBD1
j_call: TRBJ1-4
clone_size: once
v_call: TRBV27
cdr3_nt: TGTGCCAGCAGCCCCCGCCGGGACAGGGGGTATGGGGAAAAACTGTTTTTT
cdr3_aa: CASSPRRDRGYGEKLFF

cdr3_length: 14
d_call: -
j_call: TRBJ2-5
clone_size: -
v_call: TRBV25-1
cdr3_nt: TGTGCCAGCAGTGTACCCAACAGGGAGGAGACCCAGTACTTC
cdr3_aa: CASSVPNREETQYF

cdr3_length: 15
d_call: TRBD2
j_call: TRBJ2-5
clone_size: -
v_call: TRBV6-5
cdr3_nt: TGTGCCAGCAGTCAGACTAGCGGGGGAAGAGATACCCAGTACTTC
cdr3_aa: CASSQTSGGRDTQYF

cdr3_length: 15
d_call: TRBD1
j_call: TRBJ1-1
clone_size: -
v_call: TRBV14
cdr3_nt: TGTGCCAGCAGCCACCGGACAGGACCGTTGACTGAAGCTTTCTTT
cdr3_aa: CASSHRTGPLTEAFF

cdr3_length: 15
d_call: -
j_call: TRBJ2-1
clone_size: -
v_call: TRBV5-6
cdr3_nt: TGTGCCAGCAGCTTGGCCTTTACTGGTGCCAATGAGCAGTTCTTC
cdr3_aa: CASSLAFTGANEQFF

cdr3_length: 16
d_call: TRBD2
j_call: TRBJ2-3
clone_size: once
v_call: TRBV18
cdr3_nt: TGTGCCAGCTCACCACCGGCGGGGGGGCCTGCAGATACGCAGTATTTT
cdr3_aa: CASSPPAGGPADTQYF

cdr3_length: 16
d_call: TRBD1
j_call: TRBJ1-2
clone_size: -
v_call: TRBV5-6
cdr3_nt: TGTGCCAGCAGCCTTTCGAGGGGACAGGGAGGTTATGGCTACACCTTC
cdr3_aa: CASSLSRGQGGYGYTF

cdr3_length: 13
d_call: -
j_call: TRBJ1-2
clone_size: -
v_call: TRBV7-9
cdr3_nt: TGTGCCAGCAGCTTAGTTGAGGGAAATGGCTACACCTTC
cdr3_aa: CASSLVEGNGYTF

cdr3_length: 16
d_call: TRBD1
j_call: TRBJ1-5
clone_size: -
v_call: TRBV16
cdr3_nt: TGTGCCAGCAGCCAGGGACAGGGCTATAGCAATCAGCCCCAGCATTTT
cdr3_aa: CASSQGQGYSNQPQHF

cdr3_length: 20
d_call: TRBD2
j_call: TRBJ2-3
clone_size: -
v_call: TRBV5-1
cdr3_nt: TGCGCCATTCTCCCGCCGGGACTAGCGGGGGTCGGAGGTGGTACAGATACGCAGTATTTT
cdr3_aa: CAILPPGLAGVGGGTDTQYF

cdr3_length: 15
d_call: TRBD1
j_call: TRBJ1-6
clone_size: -
v_call: TRBV14
cdr3_nt: TGTGCCAGCAGCGCTGGGACAGCTCTTAATTCACCCCTCCACTTT
cdr3_aa: CASSAGTALNSPLHF

cdr3_length: 14
d_call: -
j_call: TRBJ2-2
clone_size: -
v_call: TRBV9
cdr3_nt: TGTGCCAGCAGAAAAGGGGGGGACACCGGGGAGCTGTTTTTT
cdr3_aa: CASRKGGDTGELFF

cdr3_length: 18
d_call: -
j_call: TRBJ1-2
clone_size: -
v_call: TRBV6-1
cdr3_nt: TGTGCCAGCAGTGAAGCTGGTGGAGTGACAGTAGCTAACTATGGCTACACCTTC
cdr3_aa: CASSEAGGVTVANYGYTF

cdr3_length: 14
d_call: -
j_call: TRBJ1-5
clone_size: -
v_call: TRBV7-9
cdr3_nt: TGTGCCAGCAGCTTGACAGGTGCGAATCAGCCCCAGCATTTT
cdr3_aa: CASSLTGANQPQHF

cdr3_length: 15
d_call: -
j_call: TRBJ2-1
clone_size: once
v_call: TRBV6-5
cdr3_nt: TGTGCCAGCAGCCCTACGCGACTAAGGGTCAATGAGCAGTTCTTC
cdr3_aa: CASSPTRLRVNEQFF

cdr3_length: 14
d_call: TRBD1
j_call: TRBJ2-7
clone_size: -
v_call: TRBV18
cdr3_nt: TGTGCCAGCTCTCCGACAGGGGGGATCCACGAGCAGTACTTC
cdr3_aa: CASSPTGGIHEQYF

cdr3_length: 16
d_call: TRBD1
j_call: TRBJ2-2
clone_size: -
v_call: TRBV4-1
cdr3_nt: TGCGCCAGCAGCCCTCGGACAGGGGGCAACACCGGGGAGCTGTTTTTT
cdr3_aa: CASSPRTGGNTGELFF

cdr3_length: 16
d_call: TRBD2
j_call: TRBJ2-5
clone_size: -
v_call: TRBV5-1
cdr3_nt: TGCGCCAGCAGCCCGCCCCAAGGACTAGCTGGCGAGACCCAGTACTTC
cdr3_aa: CASSPPQGLAGETQYF

cdr3_length: 15
d_call: -
j_call: TRBJ1-2
clone_size: -
v_call: TRBV27
cdr3_nt: TGTGCCAGCAGTTTAACAAAACAGGGTTTCGGTGGCTACACCTTC
cdr3_aa: CASSLTKQGFGGYTF

cdr3_length: 18
d_call: TRBD1
j_call: TRBJ1-2
clone_size: -
v_call: TRBV7-9
cdr3_nt: TGTGCCAGCAGCGACCTCCGGACAGGGTCGCAGATGGCCTATGGCTACACCTTC
cdr3_aa: CASSDLRTGSQMAYGYTF

cdr3_length: 16
d_call: -
j_call: TRBJ1-5
clone_size: once
v_call: TRBV19
cdr3_nt: TGTGCCAGTAGTATAGAGGGCAGGGCCTTTAATCAGCCCCAGCATTTT
cdr3_aa: CASSIEGRAFNQPQHF

cdr3_length: 13
d_call: TRBD2
j_call: TRBJ2-1
clone_size: -
v_call: TRBV2
cdr3_nt: TGTGCCTCCCGGCCTAGCGGGGTTAATGAGCAGTTCTTC
cdr3_aa: CASRPSGVNEQFF

cdr3_length: 11
d_call: -
j_call: TRBJ1-2
clone_size: few
v_call: TRBV19
cdr3_nt: TGTGCCAGTAGCCCTATGATCGGCTACACCTTC
cdr3_aa: CASSPMIGYTF

cdr3_length: 14
d_call: -
j_call: TRBJ2-5
clone_size: -
v_call: TRBV5-1
cdr3_nt: TGCGCCAGCAGCTTGCGTCAGGCCCAAGAGACCCAGTACTTC
cdr3_aa: CASSLRQAQETQYF

cdr3_length: 14
d_call: TRBD1
j_call: TRBJ2-5
clone_size: -
v_call: TRBV25-1
cdr3_nt: TGTGCCAGCAGTAATCAGGGGGCAGGGGAGACCCAGTACTTC
cdr3_aa: CASSNQGAGETQYF

cdr3_length: 12
d_call: TRBD1
j_call: TRBJ1-2
clone_size: few
v_call: TRBV19
cdr3_nt: TGTGCCAGTAAGGACAGGCTCTATGGCTACACCTTC
cdr3_aa: CASKDRLYGYTF

cdr3_length: 17
d_call: -
j_call: TRBJ2-2
clone_size: -
v_call: TRBV11-2
cdr3_nt: TGTGCCAGCAGCCTTAAACTACGGGACATAGGTGCCGGGGAGCTGTTTTTT
cdr3_aa: CASSLKLRDIGAGELFF

cdr3_length: 15
d_call: TRBD1
j_call: TRBJ2-2
clone_size: -
v_call: TRBV28
cdr3_nt: TGTGCCAGCAGGACCGGGACAGGGTTGGGCGGGGAGCTGTTTTTT
cdr3_aa: CASRTGTGLGGELFF

cdr3_length: 13
d_call: TRBD1
j_call: TRBJ2-5
clone_size: once
v_call: TRBV4-3
cdr3_nt: TGCGCCAGCAGCGGCGCAGGGGGAGAGACCCAGTACTTC
cdr3_aa: CASSGAGGETQYF

cdr3_length: 15
d_call: TRBD1
j_call: TRBJ2-5
clone_size: few
v_call: TRBV18
cdr3_nt: TGTGCCAGCTCACTTGAAACCGGGACAGGGCCACCATCTTACTTC
cdr3_aa: CASSLETGTGPPSYF

cdr3_length: 14
d_call: TRBD1
j_call: TRBJ2-1
clone_size: once
v_call: TRBV4-1
cdr3_nt: TGCGCCAGCAGCTTGGGACAGGGGCACAATGAGCAGTTCTTC
cdr3_aa: CASSLGQGHNEQFF

cdr3_length: 15
d_call: TRBD1
j_call: TRBJ2-7
clone_size: -
v_call: TRBV5-1
cdr3_nt: TGCGCCAGCAGCTTGTTACCAGGGGGCAGCTACGAGCAGTACTTC
cdr3_aa: CASSLLPGGSYEQYF

cdr3_length: 11
d_call: -
j_call: TRBJ1-1
clone_size: -
v_call: TRBV5-1
cdr3_nt: TGCGCCAGCAGCTTCGGACAGGAAGCTTTCTTT
cdr3_aa: CASSFGQEAFF

cdr3_length: 17
d_call: TRBD1
j_call: TRBJ1-5
clone_size: -
v_call: TRBV30
cdr3_nt: TGTGCCTGGAAATCCGGGACAGGCATTTATAGCAATCAGCCCCAGCATTTT
cdr3_aa: CAWKSGTGIYSNQPQHF

cdr3_length: 13
d_call: -
j_call: TRBJ1-2
clone_size: -
v_call: TRBV9
cdr3_nt: TGTGCCAGCAGCTCGATGGGACTCTATGGCTACACCTTC
cdr3_aa: CASSSMGLYGYTF

cdr3_length: 13
d_call: TRBD2
j_call: TRBJ2-3
clone_size: -
v_call: TRBV6-5
cdr3_nt: TGTGCCAGCAGTCTAGCGGCGTCAGATAGGCAGTATTTT
cdr3_aa: CASSLAASDRQYF

cdr3_length: 12
d_call: -
j_call: TRBJ1-2
clone_size: few
v_call: TRBV4-1
cdr3_nt: TGCGCCAGCAGCCAAGGGGGCGGTGGCTACACCTTC
cdr3_aa: CASSQGGGGYTF

cdr3_length: 13
d_call: TRBD2
j_call: TRBJ2-5
clone_size: -
v_call: TRBV6-4
cdr3_nt: TGTGCCAGCAGTGTGGGGGGGCAAGAGACCCAGTACTTC
cdr3_aa: CASSVGGQETQYF

cdr3_length: 15
d_call: -
j_call: TRBJ2-5
clone_size: -
v_call: TRBV6-5
cdr3_nt: TGTGCCAGCAGTTACTCGATTGGGGGCCGAGAGACCCAGTACTTC
cdr3_aa: CASSYSIGGRETQYF

cdr3_length: 19
d_call: TRBD2
j_call: TRBJ2-7
clone_size: -
v_call: TRBV27
cdr3_nt: TGTGCCAGCAGAACCCGCAGCGGGGGGGCGACAGGGAGCGGCTACGAGCAGTACTTC
cdr3_aa: CASRTRSGGATGSGYEQYF

cdr3_length: 15
d_call: -
j_call: TRBJ2-7
clone_size: -
v_call: TRBV11-2
cdr3_nt: TGTGCCAGCAGCCGCGAGGGATTCTCGGGCGACGAGCAGTACTTC
cdr3_aa: CASSREGFSGDEQYF